This T cell receptor beta chain was documented in a study of T-cell memory formation after mild COVID-19. TCRdb re-derived calls from the 5' RACE reads in MiXCR, one entry per CDR3 protein. The sample contains roughly 170,000 distinct CDR3 sequences, less than 20% of which appear only once. This clonotype was seen more than once but under ten times. V lost 1 base and J lost 1, with 10 bases in between. Germline V lookup: CDR1 LGHDT, CDR2 YNNKEL (reference sequence). The CDR3 contains 15 residues. V gene TRBV3-1 combines with J gene TRBJ2-5, with D uncertain. This receptor was identified in a young man who had mild COVID-19 (a few samples of this study predate the infection). Cell type and time point are not known. The sequencing input was PBMCs or a T cell subset sorted from them (not recorded which). The CDR3 sequence: CASSQGRASQETQYF. CDR3 sequence (DNA): TGTGCCAGCAGCCAAGGACGGGCCAGCCAAGAGACCCAGTACTTC.